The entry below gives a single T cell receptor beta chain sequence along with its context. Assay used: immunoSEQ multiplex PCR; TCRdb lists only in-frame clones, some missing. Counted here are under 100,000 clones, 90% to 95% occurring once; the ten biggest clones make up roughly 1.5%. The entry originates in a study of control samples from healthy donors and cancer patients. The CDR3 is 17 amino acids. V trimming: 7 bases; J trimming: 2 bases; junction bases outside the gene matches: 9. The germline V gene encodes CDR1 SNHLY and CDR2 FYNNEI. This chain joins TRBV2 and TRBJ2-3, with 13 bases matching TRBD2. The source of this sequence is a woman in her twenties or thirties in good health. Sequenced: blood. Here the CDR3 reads CASMRTSGRDFTDTQYF. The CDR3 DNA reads TGTGCCAGCATGAGGACTAGCGGGAGAGATTTCACAGATACGCAGTATTTT.